What follows are 26 T cell receptor beta chains derived from one specimen sequenced in a study of blood T cell repertoires in COVID-19. Sequenced by immunoSEQ multiplex PCR; TCRdb stores in-frame clones only, minus some. The table records about 70,000 clones, 86% of them present only once. Sample: peripheral blood. These TCRs come from a man aged 65 to 79 with active COVID-19.

This clone was recorded only once. The chain combines TRBV6-5 with TRBJ1-2; perhaps TRBD1 as D (6 bases). Germline V gene data show CDR1 as MNHEY and CDR2 as SVGAGI. V gave up 0 bases and J gave up 7 bases, with 12 bases separating them. The CDR3 totals 14 residues. The CDR3: CASSYSGRGSGYTF. The CDR3 DNA reads as TGTGCCAGCAGTTACTCGGGCAGGGGCAGTGGCTACACCTTC.

The chain recombines TRBV7-2 with TRBJ2-7, with 7 bases fitting TRBD2. CDR1 is SGHTA, CDR2 FQGNSA, per germline. The CDR3 extends over 13 amino acids. V was pared by 6 bases and J by 4 bases, with 6 bases of the junction left unmatched. CDR3 DNA: TGTGCCAGCAGGCCTAGCGGACCTTACGAGCAGTACTTC. Protein sequence: CASRPSGPYEQYF. Complete variable domain (other parts from reference TRBV7-2 and TRBJ2-7): GAGVSQSPSNKVTEKGKDVELRCDPISGHTALYWYRQSLGQGLEFLIYFQGNSAPDKSGLPSDRFSAERTGGSVSTLTIQRTQQEDSAVYLCASRPSGPYEQYFGPGTRLTVT.

The chain couples TRBV6-5 to TRBJ2-7; tentatively, D is TRBD1 (6 bases). This CDR3 contains 16 residues. Germline CDR1 and CDR2: MNHEY and SVGAGI. Trimming stripped 2 bases from V and 3 bases from J, with 17 bases between. CDR3 protein: CASSYQTGSGYYEQYF. As DNA, the CDR3 is TGTGCCAGCAGTTACCAAACAGGGTCTGGCTACTACGAGCAGTACTTC.

The chain couples TRBV3-1 (or the pseudogene TRBV3-2) to TRBJ2-2; a weak D match, TRBD2 (6 bases). The germline V and J ends were trimmed by 3 bases and 5 bases, with 13 bases remaining between them. There are 15 residues in the CDR3. The germline V gene encodes CDR1 LGHDT and CDR2 YNNKEL (reference sequence). The CDR3 bases are TGTGCCAGCAGCCAGGGACTCCCGGGGACCGGGGAGCTGTTTTTT. This encodes CASSQGLPGTGELFF.

This chain links TRBV11-3 with TRBJ2-3; 7 positions agree with TRBD2. Germline V gene sequence: CDR1 SGHNT, CDR2 YENEEA. V dropped 5 bases and J dropped 1; count of bases not matched to a gene: 9. The CDR3 loop spans 16 amino acids. For the CDR3, the DNA is TGTGCCAGCAGCCCTAGCGGTGGCAAGGGCACAGATACGCAGTATTTT. Its translation is CASSPSGGKGTDTQYF.

The chain employs TRBV9 and TRBJ1-1, with TRBD1 identical over 9 bases. V was pared by 7 bases and J by 6 bases, with 7 bases of the junction left unmatched. The CDR3 is made up of 13 amino acids. Germline lookup yields CDR1 SGDLS and CDR2 YYNGEE. The DNA for the CDR3 is TGTGCCAGCGCCGACAGGGGGGGGTCTGAAGCTTTCTTT. Its protein is CASADRGGSEAFF.

The chain carries TRBV10-2 and TRBJ2-7; no clear D gene. Germline loops: CDR1 WSHSY, CDR2 SAAADI. Trimming pared 6 bases from V and 4 bases from J, leaving 7 bases between. The CDR3 covers 11 residues. This CDR3 reads CASSPGYEQYF. In DNA, the CDR3 is TGCGCCAGCAGCCCGGGTTACGAGCAGTACTTC.

The genes are TRBV19 and TRBJ2-5; 8 bases are shared with TRBD2. J was trimmed by 4 bases and V by 6 bases; bases with no gene match: 4. Looked up from germline, CDR1 is LNHDA and CDR2 is SQIVND (reference sequence). The CDR3 sequence is 13 residues long. The CDR3 nucleotides are TGTGCCAGTAGATCCGGGGGGGGAGAGACCCAGTACTTC. This gives the protein CASRSGGGETQYF.

This chain uses TRBV5-6 with TRBJ2-1; TRBD2 matches at 11 bases. This CDR3 is 14 amino acids long. V lost 7 bases and J lost 6; bases outside the gene matches: 6. The germline V gene encodes CDR1 SGHDT and CDR2 YYEEEE. The CDR3 nucleotides are TGTGCCAGCTCCGGGACTAGCGGATTCAATGAGCAGTTCTTC. Translated: CASSGTSGFNEQFF.

This clone was observed a few times. Other nucleotide sequences from this sample produce the same CDR3. The chain has TRBV28 and TRBJ1-1; D perhaps matches TRBD1 (5 bases). Trimming took off 6 bases at V and 8 bases at J, with 10 bases between the two ends. The CDR3 loop spans 11 amino acids. CDR1 and CDR2 from the germline V gene are MDHEN and SYDVKM. CDR3 DNA sequence: TGTGCCAGCAGGGGGCGCCCAGAAGCTTTCTTT. As protein: CASRGRPEAFF.

The V gene is TRBV4-3, the J gene TRBJ1-4, with D tentatively TRBD1 (5 bases). Germline V gene sequence: CDR1 LGHNA, CDR2 YSLEER. The V end was cut by 0 bases, the J end by 11 bases, with 13 bases between. The CDR3 has 14 amino acids. This chain's CDR3 is CASSQEVGRVKLFF. The CDR3 nucleotides are TGCGCCAGCAGCCAAGAGGTGGGCAGGGTGAAACTGTTTTTT.

The table lists this clone with a count of one. The DNA for the CDR3 is TGTGCCAGCAGTTACGACAGGCCCAATGAAAAACTGTTTTTT. Translating it yields CASSYDRPNEKLFF. The chain links TRBV6-6 to TRBJ1-4; possibly TRBD1 for D (6 bases). The ends were cut back, 2 bases at V and 5 bases at J, with 9 bases in the middle. CDR3 length: 14 amino acids. CDR1 MNHNY and CDR2 SVGAGI come from the germline V gene (reference sequence).

A word on this clone: The germline gene is not matched at one end of the junction; a read error may be the cause. The chain recombines TRBV3-1 (or the pseudogene TRBV3-2) with TRBJ2-2; 13 bases are a match to TRBD2. Germline assignment: CDR1 LGHDT and CDR2 YNNKEL (reference sequence). The CDR3 has 17 amino acids. As DNA, the CDR3 is TGTGCCAGCCCCCAAGACGAACTAGCGGGAGGGTGGCGGGGAGCTGTTTTT. Translation: CASPQDELAGGWRGAVF.

This chain connects TRBV7-6 to TRBJ2-1; 9 bases are shared with TRBD2. CDR1 and CDR2 (germline): SGHVS, FNYEAQ. The CDR3 spans 17 residues. V was clipped by 4 bases and J by 7 bases; unmatched bases: 14. CDR3 in DNA: TGTGCCAGCAGCTCCCCCCGAGGTAGCGGGAGCCAAAATGAGCAGTTCTTC. The encoded protein is CASSSPRGSGSQNEQFF.

V usage is TRBV4-3 and J usage is TRBJ1-2; 8 positions agree with TRBD1. Trimming took 4 bases from V and 3 from J; bases not matched to a gene: 7. This CDR3 spans 15 amino acids. The germline V gene has CDR1 LGHNA and CDR2 YSLEER. DNA of the CDR3: TGCGCCAGCAGCCGGGGGGACAGGCCGGACTATGGCTACACCTTC. Translated, it gives CASSRGDRPDYGYTF.

The chain combines TRBV9 with TRBJ2-1; 13 positions agree with TRBD2. The trim removed 3 bases at V and 12 bases at J, leaving 15 bases unmatched. The CDR3 spans 17 residues. From germline, CDR1 is SGDLS and CDR2 YYNGEE. Here the CDR3 DNA reads TGTGCCAGCAGCGCCCTAAAGGGACTAGCGGGAAGGGAAGGGCAGTTCTTC. Protein sequence: CASSALKGLAGREGQFF.

The CDR3 region is CASSQDSGRDREQFF. The CDR3 region has the DNA TGCGCCAGCAGCCAAGATTCCGGCCGGGATAGGGAGCAGTTCTTC. The V gene is TRBV4-1, the J gene TRBJ2-1; a possible D gene is TRBD2 (5 bases). Per germline, CDR1 MGHRA and CDR2 YSYEKL. This CDR3 is 15 amino acids long. Between the trimmed V and J ends, which lost 0 bases and 10 bases, there was a span of 16 bases.

The chain recombines TRBV29-1 with TRBJ1-5; possible D gene TRBD1, 5 bases. This CDR3 is built from 13 residues. Trimming took off 4 bases at V and 4 bases at J, with 11 bases between the two ends. Germline lookup yields CDR1 SQVTM and CDR2 ANQGSEA. For the CDR3, the DNA is TGCAGCGTTGGGGTGGGGCCAAATCAGCCCCAGCATTTT. Its translation is CSVGVGPNQPQHF.

Concerning this clone itself: The junction departs from the called germline gene at one end, perhaps through a read error. The chain has TRBV18 and TRBJ2-5, with D perhaps matching TRBD2 (6 bases). CDR1 KGHSH and CDR2 LQKENI come from the germline V gene. This CDR3 comprises 15 residues. CDR3 DNA: TGTGCCAGCTCATCACCTGTCGGGGGCCAAGAGACCCAGTACTTC. This codes for CASSSPVGGQETQYF.

The chain combines TRBV11-3 with TRBJ2-2; possible D gene TRBD2, 6 bases. Germline CDR1 reads SGHNT; CDR2 reads YENEEA. The CDR3 runs 14 residues. Trimming took off 1 base at V and 5 bases at J, with 8 bases between the two ends. The CDR3 sequence: CASSLGGLTGELFF. The CDR3 bases are TGTGCCAGCAGCTTAGGCGGACTAACCGGGGAGCTGTTTTTT.

The CDR3 nucleotides read TGCGCCAGCAGTATGGCTAGCGCCTCTCACGAGCAGTACTTC. It specifies CASSMASASHEQYF. The J gene is TRBJ2-7, the V gene TRBV5-1; TRBD2 might be the D (6 bases). The CDR3 has 14 amino acids. The V end lost 5 bases, the J end lost 5 bases, and 17 bases lay between the germline ends. The V gene's germline CDR1 is SGHRS and CDR2 YFSETQ.

The rearrangement joins TRBV11-2 to TRBJ2-7, with TRBD2 identical over 7 bases. This CDR3 comprises 14 residues. CDR1 is SGHAT, CDR2 FQNNGV, per germline. The V gene end was trimmed by 1 base and the J gene end by 4 bases; junction bases not matched to a gene: 4. For the CDR3, the DNA is TGTGCCAGCAGCTTAGGCGGGGGACCGTACGAGCAGTACTTC. It specifies CASSLGGGPYEQYF.

The chain employs TRBV6-4 and TRBJ1-2, with D maybe TRBD1 (5 bases). V lost 2 bases and J lost 0, with 13 bases in between. Per germline, CDR1 MRHNA and CDR2 SNTAGT. This CDR3 region has 16 residues. The chain's CDR3 is CASSDRRDVANYGYTF. Written as DNA, the CDR3 is TGTGCCAGCAGTGACCGGCGGGACGTAGCTAACTATGGCTACACCTTC.

The chain employs TRBV27 and TRBJ2-7; D might be TRBD2 (6 bases). V was cut by 4 bases and J by 9 bases, with 25 bases left in between. Looked up from germline, CDR1 is MNHEY and CDR2 is SMNVEV (reference sequence). CDR3 size: 16 residues. CDR3: CASSWGLGIPPEWQYF. CDR3 DNA sequence: TGTGCCAGCAGTTGGGGACTGGGAATTCCTCCCGAGTGGCAGTACTTC.

The V call is TRBV30, the J call TRBJ1-2; D is undetermined. Trimming took off 1 base at V and 0 bases at J, with 12 bases between the two ends. There are 15 residues in the CDR3. The germline gives CDR1 GTSNPN, CDR2 SVGIG (reference sequence). CDR3: CAWSGAGLANYGYTF. The CDR3 DNA follows: TGTGCCTGGAGTGGGGCGGGTTTGGCTAACTATGGCTACACCTTC.

This clone was counted a few times. The CDR3, as DNA: TGTGCCAGCAGCACGCCCCCCCCTGGGACTAGCGGGACTGAGCAGTTCTTC. Translation gives CASSTPPPGTSGTEQFF. The genes are TRBV5-4 and TRBJ2-1; 13 bases line up with TRBD2. The CDR3 loop spans 17 amino acids. Trimming at V came to 4 bases and at J to 9 bases, leaving 13 bases not matched to a gene. Germline CDR1 and CDR2: SGHNT and YYREEE (reference sequence).